Listed here is a single T cell receptor (beta chain). Antigen specificity is unknown. CD8+CD57+ cell expansion, shown by flow cytometry, had occurred in the patients selected for sequencing. Every patient had severe acquired aplastic anemia. Therapy had not been given to patients before blood sampling. This record belongs to a study of CD8+CD57+ T cells in acquired aplastic anemia. Genomic DNA provided the template from which TCR beta VDJ and CDR3 profiles were obtained. TCRdb ran MiXCR on the reads and lists one entry per CDR3 protein. The profile shows under 350,000 distinct CDR3 sequences, about 50% of them singletons. Study observations and caveats: Simpson's diversity of CD8+ cells was not significantly different in patients compared with controls.

Sequenced input: sorted CD4+, CD8+, or CD8+CD57+ T cells (not recorded which) from PBMCs. The origin of this receptor is a human donor with aplastic anemia.

The CDR3 is CGLAGWNTGELFF. CDR3 bases: TGTGGACTAGCGGGTTGGAACACCGGGGAGCTGTTTTTT. This chain uses TRBV2 with TRBJ2-2; 10 bases are shared with TRBD2. Germline lookup yields CDR1 SNHLY and CDR2 FYNNEI. The CDR3 is made up of 13 amino acids. The entire variable domain, with the rest obtained from reference TRBV2 and TRBJ2-2, is as follows: EPEVTQTPSHQVTQMGQEVILRCVPISNHLYFYWYRQILGQKVEFLVSFYNNEISEKSEIFDDQFSVERPDGSNFTLKIRSTKLEDSAMYFCGLAGWNTGELFFGEGSRLTVL.